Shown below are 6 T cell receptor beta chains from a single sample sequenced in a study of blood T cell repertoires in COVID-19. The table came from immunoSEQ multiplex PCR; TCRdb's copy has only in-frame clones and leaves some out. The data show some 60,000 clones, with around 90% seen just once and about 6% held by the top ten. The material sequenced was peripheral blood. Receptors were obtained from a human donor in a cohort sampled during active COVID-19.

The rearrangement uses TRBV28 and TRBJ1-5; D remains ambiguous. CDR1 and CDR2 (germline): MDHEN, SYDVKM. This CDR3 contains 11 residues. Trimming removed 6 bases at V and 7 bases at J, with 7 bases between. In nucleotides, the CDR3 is TGTGCCAGCAGGGGGAGGCAGCCCCAGCATTTT. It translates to CASRGRQPQHF.

The CDR3 DNA sequence: TGTGCCAGCAGCTCCACTAGGGGGGGTGAGCAGTTCTTC. Translation: CASSSTRGGEQFF. The genes are TRBV7-2 and TRBJ2-1; TRBD2 might be the D (7 bases). CDR1 and CDR2 from the germline V gene are SGHTA and FQGNSA. The CDR3 extends over 13 amino acids. V was shortened by 4 bases and J by 9 bases, with 13 bases between the two germline ends.

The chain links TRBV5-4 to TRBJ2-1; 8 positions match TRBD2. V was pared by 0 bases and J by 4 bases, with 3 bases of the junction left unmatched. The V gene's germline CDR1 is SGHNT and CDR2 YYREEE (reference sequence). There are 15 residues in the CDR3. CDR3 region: CASSLGSGVYNEQFF. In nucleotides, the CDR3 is TGTGCCAGCAGCTTGGGTAGCGGGGTTTACAATGAGCAGTTCTTC.

CDR3 loop: CASSQSGGPYEQYF. CDR3 coding DNA: TGTGCCAGCAGCCAGAGCGGGGGCCCCTACGAGCAGTACTTC. The chain recombines TRBV7-2 with TRBJ2-7, with 8 bases fitting TRBD2. Germline lookup yields CDR1 SGHTA and CDR2 FQGNSA. There are 14 residues in the CDR3. V lost 5 bases and J lost 2; bases outside the gene matches: 5.

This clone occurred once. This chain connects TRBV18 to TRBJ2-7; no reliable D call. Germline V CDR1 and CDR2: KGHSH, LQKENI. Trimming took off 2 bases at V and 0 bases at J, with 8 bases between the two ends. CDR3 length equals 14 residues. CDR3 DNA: TGTGCCAGCTCACCAGGTCTAAACTCCTACGAGCAGTACTTC. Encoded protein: CASSPGLNSYEQYF.

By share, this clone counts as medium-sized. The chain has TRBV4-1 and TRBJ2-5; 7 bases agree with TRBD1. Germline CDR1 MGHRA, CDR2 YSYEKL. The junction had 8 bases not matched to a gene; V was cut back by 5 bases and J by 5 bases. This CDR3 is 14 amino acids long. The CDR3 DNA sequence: TGCGCCAGCAGCTCAGGACAGGCGTTCGAGACCCAGTACTTC. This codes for CASSSGQAFETQYF.